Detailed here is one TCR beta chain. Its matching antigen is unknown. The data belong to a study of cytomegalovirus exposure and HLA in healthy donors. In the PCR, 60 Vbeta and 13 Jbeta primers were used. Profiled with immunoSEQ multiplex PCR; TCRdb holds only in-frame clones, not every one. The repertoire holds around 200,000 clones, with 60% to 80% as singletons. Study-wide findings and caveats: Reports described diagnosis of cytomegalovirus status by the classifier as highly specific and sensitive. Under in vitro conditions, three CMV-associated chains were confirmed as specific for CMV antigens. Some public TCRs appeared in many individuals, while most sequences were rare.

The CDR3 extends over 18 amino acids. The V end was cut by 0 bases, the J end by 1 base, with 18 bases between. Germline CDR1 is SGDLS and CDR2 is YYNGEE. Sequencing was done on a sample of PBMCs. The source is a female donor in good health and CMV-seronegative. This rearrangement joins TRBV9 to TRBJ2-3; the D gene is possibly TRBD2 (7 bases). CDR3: CASSVEGGGRFGTDTQYF. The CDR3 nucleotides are TGTGCCAGCAGCGTAGAGGGGGGCGGGAGATTCGGCACAGATACGCAGTATTTT.